A single sample is the source of the 12 T cell receptor beta chains below, sequenced in a study of shared clonotypes between healthy human individuals. Generated by immunoSEQ multiplex PCR, the TCRdb table keeps only in-frame clones and is missing some. The repertoire holds 800,000 to 950,000 clones, with around 96% as singletons. Only CD45RO-negative cells positively selected for CCR7 counted as naive CD8 cells, so terminally differentiated effector memory CD45RA+ cells were excluded. The sequenced material came from naive CD8+ T cells sorted from blood. Receptors originate from a man between 25 and 39 years old in good health.

Turning to this clone: This same CDR3 is encoded by further DNA sequences in the sample. The gene calls are TRBV7-9 and TRBJ2-7; D perhaps matches TRBD1 (6 bases). Trimming stripped 5 bases from V and 4 bases from J, with 9 bases between. From germline, CDR1 is SEHNR and CDR2 FQNEAQ (reference sequence). This CDR3 is built from 12 residues. The CDR3, as DNA: TGTGCCAGCAGCAGTGACAGGTACGAGCAGTACTTC. Amino acid sequence: CASSSDRYEQYF.

The chain recombines TRBV11-2 with TRBJ2-7, with 8 nucleotides matching TRBD1. Germline V gives CDR1 SGHAT, CDR2 FQNNGV. V shed 1 base and J 10 bases; nucleotides not matched to a gene: 3. The CDR3 covers 12 residues. The CDR3 DNA reads TGTGCCAGCAGCTTAGGGGGACAGGACCAGTACTTC. The encoded protein is CASSLGGQDQYF.

The V call is TRBV6-1, the J call TRBJ2-7; D uncertain. Between the trimmed V and J ends, which lost 0 bases and 9 bases, there was a span of 15 bases. Per germline, CDR1 MNHNS and CDR2 SASEGT. The CDR3 sequence is 14 residues long. The CDR3, as DNA: TGTGCCAGCAGTGAAGCGCCGACCCATGTCGGGCAGTACTTC. Its translation is CASSEAPTHVGQYF.

V and J are TRBV6-5 and TRBJ2-7; TRBD2 matches 11 bases. Germline CDR1 reads MNHEY; CDR2 reads SVGAGI. V lost 6 bases, J lost 4 bases, and 8 bases stayed unmatched. The CDR3 extends over 15 amino acids. The CDR3 nucleotides read TGTGCCAGCAGACTCAGACTAGCGGGACTGTACGAGCAGTACTTC. It encodes CASRLRLAGLYEQYF.

In its sample, this clone was seen once. The V and J genes are TRBV7-9 and TRBJ2-7; D unresolved. The ends were cut back, 4 bases at V and 3 bases at J, with 7 bases in the middle. The CDR3 sequence is 12 residues long. Germline loops: CDR1 SEHNR, CDR2 FQNEAQ (reference sequence). The CDR3 protein is CASSSGYYEQYF. The CDR3 DNA reads as TGTGCCAGCAGCTCCGGTTACTACGAGCAGTACTTC. The full variable domain, completed using reference TRBV7-9 and TRBJ2-7, is DTGVSQNPRHKITKRGQNVTFRCDPISEHNRLYWYRQTLGQGPEFLTYFQNEAQLEKSRLLSDRFSAERPKGSFSTLEIQRTEQGDSAMYLCASSSGYYEQYFGPGTRLTVT.

V and J are TRBV27 and TRBJ1-5; 10 bases agree with TRBD1. CDR1 is MNHEY and CDR2 is SMNVEV in the germline V gene (reference sequence). This CDR3 comprises 14 residues. V gave up 6 bases and J gave up 6 bases; unmatched junction bases: 5. CDR3 coding DNA: TGTGCCAGCAGCCCCGGGACAGGGGTTCAGCCCCAGCATTTT. This gives the protein CASSPGTGVQPQHF.

The chain combines TRBV7-2 with TRBJ1-2; D gene uncertain. Germline lookup yields CDR1 SGHTA and CDR2 FQGNSA. The V end was cut by 1 base, the J end by 8 bases, with 8 bases between. The CDR3 length is 12 residues. This CDR3 is CASSLGARGYTF. CDR3 nucleotides: TGTGCCAGCAGCTTAGGGGCCAGGGGCTACACCTTC.

The chain is built from TRBV7-6 and TRBJ2-7; the match to TRBD2 covers 7 bases. Germline V gene sequence: CDR1 SGHVS, CDR2 FNYEAQ. V shed 3 bases and J 5 bases; nucleotides not matched to a gene: 4. The CDR3 contains 13 residues. The DNA for the CDR3 is TGTGCCAGCAGCTTGGGAGGGTTCGACGAGCAGTACTTC. Amino acids: CASSLGGFDEQYF.

This clone showed up just once. J is TRBJ2-7 and V is TRBV5-6; D ambiguous. From germline, CDR1 is SGHDT and CDR2 YYEEEE. Trimming left V 0 bases short and J 3 bases short, with 10 bases between. The CDR3 loop spans 14 amino acids. For the CDR3, the DNA is TGTGCCAGCAGCTTGGGGACCTTTATCTACGAGCAGTACTTC. Its translation: CASSLGTFIYEQYF.

Only a few counts were recorded for this clone. The rearrangement uses TRBV27 and TRBJ2-7; 8 positions agree with TRBD2. Germline trimming cut 10 bases from V and 3 bases from J; bases unmatched to any gene: 14. Looked up from germline, CDR1 is MNHEY and CDR2 is SMNVEV (reference sequence). The CDR3 is 15 amino acids. DNA of the CDR3: TGTGCCACCTCCGTTCTCCGGGAGGGAGACTACGAGCAGTACTTC. Encoded protein: CATSVLREGDYEQYF.

The chain is built from TRBV30 and TRBJ2-7, with TRBD1 matching 9 bases. J lost 3 bases, V lost 0 bases, and 6 bases had no gene match. Looked up from germline, CDR1 is GTSNPN and CDR2 is SVGIG (reference sequence). The CDR3 totals 15 residues. This CDR3 reads CAWSVGQGIFYEQYF. The CDR3 region has the DNA TGTGCCTGGAGTGTGGGACAGGGAATTTTCTACGAGCAGTACTTC.

The rearrangement joins TRBV27 to TRBJ2-7; D unclear. Germline V gene data show CDR1 as MNHEY and CDR2 as SMNVEV (reference sequence). The ends were cut back, 8 bases at V and 3 bases at J, with 8 bases in the middle. The CDR3 runs to 11 residues. This chain's CDR3 is CASGPLYEQYF. CDR3 DNA sequence: TGTGCCAGCGGACCCCTCTACGAGCAGTACTTC.